A single T cell receptor beta chain is shown here with its context. What it recognizes is unknown. The method was immunoSEQ multiplex PCR; TCRdb's version includes in-frame clones alone and lacks a portion of them. The sample lists 240,000 or so clones, approximately 95% seen once, with about 0.5% in the top ten. V lost 0 bases, J lost 13 bases, and 16 bases lay in between. This CDR3 comprises 14 residues. Germline V gene lookup returns CDR1 LNHNV and CDR2 YYDKDF (reference sequence). The data originate from a study of T cell responses to AZD1222 COVID-19 vaccine. Study-level information: Some second doses came at about 4 weeks and others at about 12 weeks; these were pooled.

General observations from the study: Baseline testing showed seropositivity in only a handful of AZD1222 recipients. Close to half of all spike-specific TCRs reportedly target regions of the variants that are unmutated. Mapped onto spike, vaccine-associated CD4 TCRs spanned it and were dominant at 160-218 and 743-854.

The TCR was taken from an adult in good health. Source: peripheral blood, taken on day 0 of AZD1222 vaccination. J is TRBJ1-5 and V is TRBV15; D remains unclear. The CDR3 sequence is CATSRDLGLGTQHF. The CDR3 bases are TGTGCCACCAGCAGAGATTTAGGTCTAGGAACACAGCATTTT.